This T cell receptor (beta chain) was captured in a study of blood T cell repertoires in COVID-19. This clone appeared once. The CDR3 length is 14 residues. Per the germline V gene, CDR1 is MNHEY and CDR2 is SVGEGT. Trimming took 2 bases from V and 5 from J, leaving 12 bases between them. TCRdb's table, derived via immunoSEQ multiplex PCR, lists solely in-frame clones and lacks some. The data hold 120,000 to 150,000 clones, with almost 85% observed a single time. This clonotype originated in a man aged 35 to 55 with acute COVID-19. Sequenced: PBMCs or T cells enriched from blood (not recorded which). The rearrangement joins TRBV6-2 or TRBV6-3 to TRBJ1-1; D possibly corresponds to TRBD1 (5 bases). CDR3 region: CASSYVSRGTEAFF. In nucleotides, the CDR3 is TGTGCCAGCAGTTACGTCTCCCGGGGGACTGAAGCTTTCTTT.